What follows are 27 T cell receptor beta chains derived from one specimen sequenced in a study of blood T cell repertoires in COVID-19. The assay was immunoSEQ multiplex PCR, and TCRdb's table has in-frame clones only and misses some. The data hold approximately 290,000 clones, with around 87% observed a single time. Material: PBMCs or T cells enriched from blood (not recorded which). The receptors stem from a woman between 18 and 29 years old with acute COVID-19.

The V and J genes are TRBV28 and TRBJ1-2; 9 bases are a match to TRBD1. Unmatched junction bases numbered 3, after V lost 5 bases and J lost 2 bases. CDR1 MDHEN and CDR2 SYDVKM come from the germline V gene. The CDR3 covers 14 residues. In DNA form, the CDR3 reads TGTGCCAGCAGTCGGGGACAGGGAAACTATGGCTACACCTTC. It is translated as CASSRGQGNYGYTF.

V usage is TRBV18 and J usage is TRBJ1-4; the match to TRBD1 covers 7 bases. There are 21 residues in the CDR3. Germline V lookup: CDR1 KGHSH, CDR2 LQKENI. V lost 2 bases, J lost 3 bases, and 21 bases stayed unmatched. The CDR3 DNA reads as TGTGCCAGCTCACCATCCCTTACACTTGGGACAGTTCCTTTCCCTAATGAAAAACTGTTTTTT. Encoded protein: CASSPSLTLGTVPFPNEKLFF.

The rearrangement links TRBV28 to TRBJ1-2, with D perhaps matching TRBD1 (6 bases). This CDR3 has 14 residues. V lost 5 bases and J 4 bases, leaving 14 bases between the germline ends. In germline, CDR1 is MDHEN, CDR2 SYDVKM. CDR3 region: CASSTQGSAYGYTF. The CDR3 bases are TGTGCCAGCAGTACACAGGGATCTGCCTATGGCTACACCTTC.

The chain carries TRBV29-1 and TRBJ2-1, with 7 bases identical to TRBD1. This CDR3 has 14 residues. Germline V gene lookup returns CDR1 SQVTM and CDR2 ANQGSEA. The junction had 10 bases not matched to a gene; V was cut back by 5 bases and J by 6 bases. In DNA, the CDR3 is TGCAGCGTTCCCACAGGGGTCCAGATCAATGAGCAGTTCTTC. Translating it yields CSVPTGVQINEQFF.

The rearrangement uses TRBV12-3 or TRBV12-4 and TRBJ2-7; 10 nucleotides align to TRBD2. The length of the CDR3 is 13 residues. With V trimmed by 4 bases and J by 5 bases, 2 bases remained unmatched. CDR3 sequence: CASSSLAGNEQYF. CDR3 nucleotide sequence: TGTGCCAGCAGTTCACTAGCGGGGAACGAGCAGTACTTC.

J is TRBJ2-7 and V is TRBV19; 9 nucleotides align to TRBD1. The CDR3 spans 14 residues. Germline V CDR1 and CDR2: LNHDA, SQIVND (reference sequence). Trimming cost V 5 bases and J 1 base; bases outside gene matches: 3. This CDR3 reads CASSVGTGSYEQYF. As DNA, the CDR3 is TGTGCCAGTAGTGTCGGGACAGGGTCCTACGAGCAGTACTTC.

The genes are TRBV7-9 and TRBJ2-7, with 11 positions matching TRBD2. After removal of 2 bases from V and 6 bases from J, the junction contained 0 bases not matched to a gene. The CDR3 length is 13 residues. CDR1 is SEHNR and CDR2 is FQNEAQ in the germline V gene (reference sequence). CDR3 DNA: TGTGCCAGCAGCTTAACTAGCGGGAGCGAGCAGTACTTC. This sequence encodes CASSLTSGSEQYF.

This chain joins TRBV7-3 and TRBJ1-1; D gene uncertain. The CDR3 totals 14 residues. Germline V lookup: CDR1 SGHTA, CDR2 FQGTGA. V gave up 5 bases and J gave up 6 bases, with 16 bases separating them. CDR3 bases: TGTGCCAGCAGCGAAAACCCAGGAAACTCTGAAGCTTTCTTT. It codes for CASSENPGNSEAFF.

This clone was observed a single time. The V gene is TRBV27, the J gene TRBJ2-2; no definite D call. V gave up 3 bases and J gave up 6 bases, with 8 bases separating them. This CDR3 contains 13 residues. CDR1 is MNHEY, CDR2 SMNVEV, per germline (reference sequence). The CDR3 DNA reads TGTGCCAGCAGTTTGCAGAGGTCCGGGGAGCTGTTTTTT. It yields the protein CASSLQRSGELFF.

This chain uses TRBV6-1 with TRBJ2-7; D perhaps matches TRBD2 (5 bases). CDR1 and CDR2 from the germline V gene are MNHNS and SASEGT. The CDR3 has 13 amino acids. Trimming cost V 1 base and J 4 bases, with 8 bases left between them. The CDR3 loop reads CASSEGERYEQYF. The CDR3 nucleotides read TGTGCCAGCAGTGAAGGGGAGAGGTACGAGCAGTACTTC.

V gene TRBV6-5 combines with J gene TRBJ2-2; TRBD2 might be the D (5 bases). The CDR3 runs to 15 residues. Germline V CDR1 and CDR2: MNHEY, SVGAGI. The ends were cut back, 3 bases at V and 0 bases at J, with 8 bases in the middle. The CDR3 sequence is CASSYRAANTGELFF. Here the CDR3 DNA reads TGTGCCAGCAGTTATCGAGCGGCGAACACCGGGGAGCTGTTTTTT.

Remarks on this clone: The junction shows a germline mismatch at one end, possibly a read error. This rearrangement joins TRBV5-8 to TRBJ2-5; 11 bases agree with TRBD1. CDR1 SGHTS and CDR2 YDEGEE come from the germline V gene. The CDR3 has 14 amino acids. The CDR3 reads CASRLDRGRETQYF. DNA of the CDR3: TGTGCCAGCAGGTTGGACAGGGGGCGGGAGACCCAGTACTTC.

The rearrangement uses TRBV19 and TRBJ1-6; unclear D gene. The V gene's germline CDR1 is LNHDA and CDR2 SQIVND (reference sequence). CDR3 length: 15 residues. Trimming removed 6 bases from V and 10 bases from J, with 19 bases in between. The CDR3 protein is CASRIELQASSPLHF. CDR3 coding DNA: TGTGCCAGTAGAATCGAGCTCCAAGCAAGCTCACCCCTCCACTTT.

In its sample, this clone was seen once. DNA for the CDR3: TGTGCCAGCAGCTTAAGAATCGGGACTAGCGGCTACAATGAGCAGTTCTTC. It translates to CASSLRIGTSGYNEQFF. V gene TRBV7-8 combines with J gene TRBJ2-1; 11 bases are shared with TRBD2. CDR3 length: 17 residues. Trimming at V came to 2 bases and at J to 3 bases, leaving 6 bases not matched to a gene. The germline gives CDR1 SGHVS, CDR2 FQNEAQ.

This clone showed up just a few times. CDR3 nucleotide sequence: TGTGCCAGCAGCCAAGGGGCGGGAGCAGAGACCCAGTACTTC. It translates to CASSQGAGAETQYF. This chain links TRBV14 with TRBJ2-5; TRBD2 agrees at 7 bases. The V gene end was trimmed by 1 base and the J gene end by 4 bases; junction bases not matched to a gene: 3. Germline V gene data show CDR1 as SGHDN and CDR2 as FVKESK. CDR3 size: 14 residues.

The chain is built from TRBV27 and TRBJ1-5; D remains unclear. V gave up 1 base and J gave up 4 bases, with 8 bases separating them. Germline CDR1 reads MNHEY; CDR2 reads SMNVEV (reference sequence). This CDR3 has 14 amino acids. CDR3 nucleotides: TGTGCCAGCAGTTTATGGGCAGATAATCAGCCCCAGCATTTT. Translation: CASSLWADNQPQHF.

The rearrangement links TRBV9 to TRBJ2-3; 9 bases align to TRBD1. Germline CDR1 reads SGDLS; CDR2 reads YYNGEE. The V and J ends lost 0 bases and 6 bases, in that order; junction bases with no gene match: 5. CDR3 size: 15 residues. CDR3 DNA: TGTGCCAGCAGCGTAGTCGACAGGGGGTCCGATACGCAGTATTTT. Translating gives CASSVVDRGSDTQYF.

The chain joins TRBV3-1 (or the pseudogene TRBV3-2) to TRBJ2-5; D call uncertain. Germline V gives CDR1 LGHDT, CDR2 YNNKEL (reference sequence). CDR3 length equals 12 residues. The V end lost 0 bases, the J end lost 4 bases, and 3 bases lay between the germline ends. The CDR3 protein is CASSQDRETQYF. DNA for the CDR3: TGTGCCAGCAGCCAAGATAGAGAGACCCAGTACTTC.

The rearrangement links TRBV7-3 to TRBJ2-1; D is uncertain. The V gene's germline CDR1 is SGHTA and CDR2 FQGTGA. This CDR3 has 14 amino acids. Trimming shortened V by 3 bases and J by 5 bases, and 11 bases separated the two germline ends. CDR3 nucleotide sequence: TGTGCCAGCAGCTTTCAAAGCTTAAACAATGAGCAGTTCTTC. It codes for CASSFQSLNNEQFF.

The chain has TRBV4-1 and TRBJ2-7; 7 nucleotides line up with TRBD2. The ends lost 5 bases at V and 4 bases at J; junction bases unmatched: 20. The CDR3 length is 18 residues. Germline loops: CDR1 MGHRA, CDR2 YSYEKL. CDR3 sequence (DNA): TGCGCCAGCAGCGTAAATCTGGAGGCTAGCGGTTTTCAATACGAGCAGTACTTC. This translates into CASSVNLEASGFQYEQYF.

The sample holds a few counts of this clone. The chain links TRBV27 to TRBJ1-2; D unclear. V was pared by 5 bases and J by 4 bases, with 14 bases between. The CDR3 covers 14 residues. Germline V gene data show CDR1 as MNHEY and CDR2 as SMNVEV (reference sequence). CDR3: CASSGRGVGYGYTF. The CDR3 DNA reads as TGTGCCAGCAGTGGGCGGGGAGTTGGCTATGGCTACACCTTC.

The chain employs TRBV2 and TRBJ2-7; 9 nucleotides agree with TRBD2. The germline CDR1 and CDR2 sequences are SNHLY and FYNNEI. V was clipped by 2 bases and J by 5 bases; unmatched bases: 4. This CDR3 contains 14 residues. The CDR3 sequence is CASSELAGSHEQYF. In DNA, the CDR3 is TGTGCCAGCAGTGAACTAGCGGGATCCCACGAGCAGTACTTC.

This chain connects TRBV9 to TRBJ1-1, with TRBD1 matching over 8 bases. This CDR3 contains 14 residues. Germline V gene data show CDR1 as SGDLS and CDR2 as YYNGEE. With 4 bases clipped from V and 1 base from J, the junction kept 3 bases outside the gene matches. The CDR3 DNA is TGTGCCAGCAGCTCAACAGGGGGGAACACTGAAGCTTTCTTT. Protein sequence: CASSSTGGNTEAFF.

This chain connects TRBV7-9 to TRBJ2-2; unclear D gene. This CDR3 contains 16 residues. Germline CDR1 and CDR2: SEHNR and FQNEAQ (reference sequence). Trimming left V 4 bases short and J 2 bases short, with 14 bases between. CDR3 loop: CASSSPIGVNTGELFF. The CDR3 coding sequence is TGTGCCAGCAGCTCCCCCATCGGTGTTAACACCGGGGAGCTGTTTTTT. The complete variable domain, with remaining parts taken from reference TRBV7-9 and TRBJ2-2, reads DTGVSQNPRHKITKRGQNVTFRCDPISEHNRLYWYRQTLGQGPEFLTYFQNEAQLEKSRLLSDRFSAERPKGSFSTLEIQRTEQGDSAMYLCASSSPIGVNTGELFFGEGSRLTVL.

This clone occurred once. The chain recombines TRBV9 with TRBJ1-1; 10 bases agree with TRBD1. With 2 bases clipped from V and 3 bases from J, the junction kept 7 bases outside the gene matches. CDR1 is SGDLS and CDR2 is YYNGEE in the germline V gene. The CDR3 is 16 residues long. The CDR3 loop is CASSVGTGVRHTEAFF. The CDR3 DNA follows: TGTGCCAGCAGCGTTGGGACAGGGGTCCGGCACACTGAAGCTTTCTTT.

This sequence joins TRBV7-8 and TRBJ1-3; 7 bases are shared with TRBD1. V was pared by 2 bases and J by 4 bases, with 11 bases of the junction left unmatched. The CDR3 sequence is 17 residues long. Germline lookup yields CDR1 SGHVS and CDR2 FQNEAQ. This CDR3 is CASSLQLGGAKGNTIYF. The CDR3 bases are TGTGCCAGCAGCTTACAATTAGGGGGCGCGAAGGGAAACACCATATATTTT.

The rearrangement uses TRBV19 and TRBJ1-5; TRBD1 aligns across 7 bases. Per the germline V gene, CDR1 is LNHDA and CDR2 is SQIVND (reference sequence). The V and J ends lost 7 bases and 9 bases, in that order; junction bases with no gene match: 9. The CDR3 totals 13 residues. This CDR3 reads CASTPTGRGPQHF. The CDR3 DNA reads as TGTGCCAGTACCCCGACAGGGAGAGGGCCCCAGCATTTT.